Shown below are 10 T cell receptor beta chains from a single sample sequenced in a study of technical replicates of blood from a handful of donors. Repertoires were generated with immunoSEQ multiplex PCR, while TCRdb's copy carries only in-frame clones and drops some. The data show around 73,000 clones, 90% to 95% seen once. Sequencing was done on a sample of PBMCs. These receptors came from a human donor in good health. Some clones in this sample may be carry-over from other donors' samples.

This clone was seen a handful of times. The chain employs TRBV4-2 and TRBJ1-3, with 7 bases identical to TRBD1. The CDR3 runs 17 residues. V was clipped by 0 bases and J by 4 bases; unmatched bases: 9. CDR1 and CDR2 from the germline V gene are LGHNA and YNFKEQ. The CDR3 bases are TGTGCCAGCAGCCAAGATGTAATAGGGACAGTCGGAAACACCATATATTTT. Protein: CASSQDVIGTVGNTIYF.

The gene calls are TRBV12-5 and TRBJ2-5, with a weak D call TRBD1 (6 bases). In germline, CDR1 is LGHNT, CDR2 FRNRAP. Trimming removed 5 bases from V and 5 bases from J, with 9 bases in between. This CDR3 spans 12 amino acids. CDR3 in DNA: TGTGCTAGTGGTGGGACATCGGAGACCCAGTACTTC. Protein product: CASGGTSETQYF.

The genes are TRBV6-7 and TRBJ1-5, with a weak D call TRBD1 (6 bases). TRBV6-7 is identified as an open reading frame with a role that is uncertain. The CDR3 extends over 15 amino acids. V was cut by 2 bases and J by 3 bases, with 11 bases left in between. CDR3 sequence reads: CASSYRDKLNQPQHF. Written as DNA, the CDR3 is TGTGCCAGCAGTTACCGGGACAAACTCAATCAGCCCCAGCATTTT.

The chain employs TRBV30 and TRBJ2-7; 14 nucleotides align to TRBD2. The CDR3 extends over 14 amino acids. The germline V gene has CDR1 GTSNPN and CDR2 SVGIG (reference sequence). After removal of 7 bases from V and 0 bases from J, the junction contained 2 bases not matched to a gene. For the CDR3, the DNA is TGTGCCTTCGGGACTAGCGGGAGCTCCTACGAGCAGTACTTC. It yields the protein CAFGTSGSSYEQYF.

The CDR3 sequence: CASSLSQRSPVSQQFF. Here the CDR3 DNA reads TGTGCCAGCAGCTTGAGTCAACGTAGCCCGGTTAGTCAGCAGTTCTTC. The J gene is TRBJ2-1, the V gene TRBV9; D call uncertain. The V end lost 4 bases, the J end lost 11 bases, and 25 bases lay between the germline ends. Germline assignment: CDR1 SGDLS and CDR2 YYNGEE. The CDR3 runs 16 residues.

This clone was counted a few times. This sequence joins TRBV30 and TRBJ1-1; D is undetermined. V shed 0 bases and J shed 7 bases, with 6 bases lying between them. Germline values: CDR1 GTSNPN, CDR2 SVGIG (reference sequence). This CDR3 is 11 amino acids long. CDR3 region: CAWSVAIEAFF. The CDR3 region has the DNA TGTGCCTGGAGTGTAGCGATTGAAGCTTTCTTT.

The chain is built from TRBV15 and TRBJ2-2; D gene uncertain. This CDR3 comprises 13 residues. Germline CDR1 LNHNV, CDR2 YYDKDF (reference sequence). V was pared by 1 base and J by 5 bases, with 5 bases between. This chain's CDR3 is CATSRGSTGELFF. In DNA form, the CDR3 reads TGTGCCACCAGCAGAGGTAGTACCGGGGAGCTGTTTTTT.

V and J are TRBV27 and TRBJ1-5; 9 bases are a match to TRBD1. The V gene's germline CDR1 is MNHEY and CDR2 SMNVEV (reference sequence). The junction had 24 bases not matched to a gene; V was cut back by 6 bases and J by 0 bases. The CDR3 extends over 22 amino acids. In nucleotides, the CDR3 is TGTGCCAGCAGCCCACTTAAAATAACCGGGACAGGGACCCATTATAGCAATCAGCCCCAGCATTTT. Translating gives CASSPLKITGTGTHYSNQPQHF.

V gene TRBV9 combines with J gene TRBJ1-1, with a weak D call TRBD1 (5 bases). This CDR3 has 13 amino acids. Trimming stripped 4 bases from V and 5 bases from J, with 12 bases between. Germline V gene lookup returns CDR1 SGDLS and CDR2 YYNGEE. CDR3 sequence reads: CASSPSGVTEAFF. DNA of the CDR3: TGTGCCAGCAGCCCTTCGGGGGTAACTGAAGCTTTCTTT.

Comment on this clone: Other DNA sequences within the sample encode an identical CDR3. V usage is TRBV5-4 and J usage is TRBJ2-7, with 7 positions matching TRBD1. The trim removed 3 bases at V and 4 bases at J, leaving 4 bases unmatched. Germline-derived CDR1 and CDR2 are SGHNT and YYREEE (reference sequence). CDR3 length equals 13 residues. CDR3 sequence (DNA): TGTGCCAGCAGCTGGGACAGAGATTACGAGCAGTACTTC. It is translated as CASSWDRDYEQYF.